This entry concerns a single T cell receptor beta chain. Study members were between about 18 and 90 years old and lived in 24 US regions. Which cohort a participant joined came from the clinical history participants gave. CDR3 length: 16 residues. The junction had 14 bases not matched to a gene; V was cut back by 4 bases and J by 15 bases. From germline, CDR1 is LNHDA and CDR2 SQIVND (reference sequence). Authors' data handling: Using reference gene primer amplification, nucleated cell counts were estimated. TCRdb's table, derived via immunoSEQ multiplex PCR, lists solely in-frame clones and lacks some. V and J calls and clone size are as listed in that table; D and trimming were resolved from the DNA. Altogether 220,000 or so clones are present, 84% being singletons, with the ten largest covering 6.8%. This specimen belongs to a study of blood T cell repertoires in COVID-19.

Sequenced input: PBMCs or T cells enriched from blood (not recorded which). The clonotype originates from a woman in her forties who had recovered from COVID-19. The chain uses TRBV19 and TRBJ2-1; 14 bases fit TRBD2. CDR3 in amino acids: CASSSGGLAGVGPGFF. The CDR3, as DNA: TGTGCCAGTAGTAGCGGGGGACTAGCGGGAGTCGGTCCGGGGTTCTTC.